This paragraph covers one T cell receptor beta chain sequence. Survey-level immunoSEQ sequencing profiled the TCR beta repertoire. TCRdb's copy holds only in-frame clones and misses some; the assay was immunoSEQ multiplex PCR. The sample has around 49,000 clones; 90% to 95% are singletons. V was trimmed by 2 bases and J by 2 bases, leaving 12 bases between them. In germline, CDR1 is SQVTM, CDR2 ANQGSEA. This CDR3 is built from 14 residues. The genes are TRBV29-1 and TRBJ1-2; no clear D gene. Sample: PBMCs. This receptor was taken from a man between 35 and 55 years old with rheumatoid arthritis. In nucleotides, the CDR3 is TGCAGCGTTGAAAACCCCCCGGACAACTATGGCTACACCTTC. This sequence encodes CSVENPPDNYGYTF.